This T cell receptor (beta chain) was sequenced in a study of cytomegalovirus exposure and HLA in healthy donors. Whole-study context: Earlier results showed approximately 110 million unique TCR beta sequences derived from 150 million to 200 million T cells. General study findings and limits: As a later analysis showed, a missense DCLRE1C variant was linked to trimming of TCR beta V- and J-genes. Exclusion as indistinguishable affected some V segments, including TRBV6-2 and TRBV6-3. Being productive about 87% or about 30% of the time was typical of most TCR beta V segments in an earlier analysis.

With 5 bases removed from V and 0 bases from J, the gap between germline ends came to 16 bases. The CDR3 is made up of 16 amino acids. CDR1 MGHRA and CDR2 YSYEKL come from the germline V gene. In the PCR, 60 Vbeta and 13 Jbeta primers were used. Clones were read by immunoSEQ multiplex PCR, and TCRdb kept only the in-frame ones, dropping some. The sample carries some 170,000 clones, approximately 80% recorded once. Remarks on this clone: Its antigen is unknown.

The rearrangement uses TRBV4-1 and TRBJ1-1; D possibly corresponds to TRBD1 (6 bases). Source material: PBMCs. The receptor was derived from a man aged 18 to 29 in good health and CMV-seropositive. CDR3 DNA: TGCGCCAGCAGCGATGGAACAGGGTTCATGAACACTGAAGCTTTCTTT. This gives the protein CASSDGTGFMNTEAFF.